The next 29 T cell receptor beta chains were all read from a single sample in a study of sequential checkpoint blockade in melanoma. Clones were sequenced by immunoSEQ multiplex PCR, and TCRdb holds only the in-frame ones, with some missing. Of about 19,000 clones listed, 83% are singletons. Indicated treatment: randomized to nivolumab then ipilimumab (arm A) or the reverse (arm B). The material sequenced was CD8+ T cells sorted from blood (inferred from file names), taken from a patient given nivolumab and ipilimumab in sequence. The receptor source for this set is a human donor with melanoma.

The chain recombines TRBV19 with TRBJ1-1; D is unclear. V was pared by 1 base and J by 4 bases, with 10 bases between. CDR1 LNHDA and CDR2 SQIVND come from the germline V gene (reference sequence). The CDR3 extends over 14 amino acids. This chain's CDR3 is CASSIVGGSTEAFF. The CDR3 DNA sequence: TGTGCCAGTAGTATAGTTGGAGGGAGCACTGAAGCTTTCTTT.

This chain connects TRBV6-5 to TRBJ2-7; 10 bases are shared with TRBD2. V lost 0 bases to trimming and J lost 4 bases; unmatched junction nucleotides: 6. Germline lookup yields CDR1 MNHEY and CDR2 SVGAGI. The CDR3 loop spans 16 amino acids. This CDR3 reads CASSYSGLAGEYEQYF. As DNA, the CDR3 is TGTGCCAGCAGTTACTCTGGCCTAGCGGGAGAGTACGAGCAGTACTTC.

V gene TRBV4-1 combines with J gene TRBJ2-7, with D maybe TRBD1 (5 bases). The CDR3 contains 16 residues. Looked up from germline, CDR1 is MGHRA and CDR2 is YSYEKL. The V and J ends lost 1 base and 0 bases respectively, with 13 bases between them. The CDR3 DNA follows: TGCGCCAGCAGCCAAGTTCAGGGCCAAACCTCCTACGAGCAGTACTTC. This sequence encodes CASSQVQGQTSYEQYF.

This clone appeared a single time. V and J are TRBV27 and TRBJ2-7, with a tentative D call TRBD1 (6 bases). V lost 6 bases and J lost 3, with 18 bases in between. Germline lookup yields CDR1 MNHEY and CDR2 SMNVEV (reference sequence). The CDR3 runs to 15 residues. The CDR3 coding sequence is TGTGCCAGCAGAGCTACTCAGGGGCTGAACTACGAGCAGTACTTC. Protein sequence: CASRATQGLNYEQYF.

V usage is TRBV27 and J usage is TRBJ1-1; weak D call: TRBD1 (6 bases). Germline CDR1 is MNHEY and CDR2 is SMNVEV (reference sequence). This CDR3 contains 14 residues. Trimming removed 10 bases from V and 0 bases from J, with 15 bases in between. The CDR3 spells CATRDQGLNTEAFF. The CDR3, as DNA: TGTGCCACTAGGGATCAGGGGCTGAACACTGAAGCTTTCTTT.

This clone is labeled as medium-sized. The genes are TRBV30 and TRBJ2-7, with TRBD2 identical over 10 bases. Germline trimming cut 1 base from V and 0 bases from J; bases unmatched to any gene: 3. Germline assignment: CDR1 GTSNPN and CDR2 SVGIG (reference sequence). The CDR3 sequence is 15 residues long. The CDR3 coding sequence is TGTGCCTGGAGTGGGGGGACTAGCGCCTCCTACGAGCAGTACTTC. Protein product: CAWSGGTSASYEQYF. Full variable domain (remainder filled in from reference TRBV30 and TRBJ2-7): SQTIHQWPATLVQPVGSPLSLECTVEGTSNPNLYWYRQAAGRGLQLLFYSVGIGQISSEVPQNLSASRPQDRQFILSSKKLLLSDSGFYLCAWSGGTSASYEQYFGPGTRLTVT.

This clone came up once. The chain is built from TRBV4-2 and TRBJ2-1; 8 bases are shared with TRBD2. Germline V gene lookup returns CDR1 LGHNA and CDR2 YNFKEQ. The V segment lost 3 bases and the J segment 7 bases; nucleotides outside the gene matches: 11. The CDR3 runs 16 residues. The CDR3 protein is CASSQGPSGSRNEQFF. CDR3 coding DNA: TGTGCCAGCAGCCAGGGCCCCAGCGGGAGTAGGAATGAGCAGTTCTTC.

The V call is TRBV10-3, the J call TRBJ1-5; D is uncertain. Germline CDR1 is ENHRY and CDR2 is SYGVKD. Trimming removed 0 bases from V and 0 bases from J, with 9 bases in between. The CDR3 is 16 residues long. This CDR3 is CAISESIRGSNQPQHF. CDR3 nucleotide sequence: TGTGCCATCAGTGAGTCTATTCGAGGTAGCAATCAGCCCCAGCATTTT.

This clone was counted a few times. This chain uses TRBV27 with TRBJ1-1; D remains ambiguous. Between the trimmed V and J ends, which lost 5 bases and 0 bases, there was a span of 7 bases. The CDR3 spans 13 residues. Germline CDR1 and CDR2: MNHEY and SMNVEV (reference sequence). CDR3 sequence reads: CASSTNMNTEAFF. In DNA, the CDR3 is TGTGCCAGCAGTACCAACATGAACACTGAAGCTTTCTTT.

The chain links TRBV10-2 to TRBJ1-4; D is possibly TRBD1 (6 bases). The germline V and J ends were trimmed by 4 bases and 4 bases, with 16 bases remaining between them. This CDR3 region has 16 residues. Germline CDR1 reads WSHSY; CDR2 reads SAAADI. As DNA, the CDR3 is TGCGCCAGCAGTGGGGAACAGCGACAGGATAATGAAAAACTGTTTTTT. Its translation is CASSGEQRQDNEKLFF.

The chain has TRBV28 and TRBJ1-2; D is perhaps TRBD1 (5 bases). In germline, CDR1 is MDHEN, CDR2 SYDVKM. V shed 8 bases and J shed 7 bases, with 14 bases lying between them. This CDR3 has 12 amino acids. DNA for the CDR3: TGTGCCAGCCATCGGGGGATCTTTGGCTACACCTTC. Translating gives CASHRGIFGYTF.

The V and J genes are TRBV6-1 and TRBJ2-5; 8 bases are shared with TRBD1. Germline values: CDR1 MNHNS, CDR2 SASEGT. The CDR3 extends over 16 amino acids. With 2 bases clipped from V and 0 bases from J, the junction kept 5 bases outside the gene matches. The DNA of the CDR3 is TGTGCCAGCAGTGAATACAGGGGGGCGTACCAAGAGACCCAGTACTTC. As protein: CASSEYRGAYQETQYF.

The rearrangement links TRBV6-1 to TRBJ1-1, with 9 bases lining up with TRBD1. The V gene's germline CDR1 is MNHNS and CDR2 SASEGT. V was clipped by 6 bases and J by 0 bases; unmatched bases: 2. The CDR3 runs to 14 residues. CDR3 amino acids: CASRNRGLNTEAFF. The CDR3 DNA sequence: TGTGCCAGCAGGAACAGGGGGCTGAACACTGAAGCTTTCTTT.

CDR3 residues: CASRGGAVTGELFF. CDR3 nucleotide sequence: TGTGCCAGTAGAGGGGGGGCGGTAACCGGGGAGCTGTTTTTT. The rearrangement uses TRBV19 and TRBJ2-2, with a tentative D call TRBD2 (7 bases). The CDR3 contains 14 residues. Germline-derived CDR1 and CDR2 are LNHDA and SQIVND (reference sequence). The ends were cut back, 6 bases at V and 5 bases at J, with 13 bases in the middle. Looking up the rest from reference TRBV19 and TRBJ2-2 gives the full variable domain: DGGITQSPKYLFRKEGQNVTLSCEQNLNHDAMYWYRQDPGQGLRLIYYSQIVNDFQKGDIAEGYSVSREKKESFPLTVTSAQKNPTAFYLCASRGGAVTGELFFGEGSRLTVL.

The CDR3 spells CASSLYGTGVITEAFF. The CDR3, as DNA: TGTGCCAGCAGTTTATATGGGACAGGGGTAATCACTGAAGCTTTCTTT. The rearrangement joins TRBV28 to TRBJ1-1; 10 nucleotides line up with TRBD1. The CDR3 sequence is 16 residues long. Germline loops: CDR1 MDHEN, CDR2 SYDVKM. The J segment lost 4 bases and the V segment lost 1 base, leaving 6 bases of the junction unmatched. The full variable domain, completed using reference TRBV28 and TRBJ1-1, is DVKVTQSSRYLVKRTGEKVFLECVQDMDHENMFWYRQDPGLGLRLIYFSYDVKMKEKGDIPEGYSVSREKKERFSLILESASTNQTSMYLCASSLYGTGVITEAFFGQGTRLTVV.

This chain joins TRBV27 and TRBJ1-5; 12 nucleotides align to TRBD1. Losses at the gene ends were 8 bases for V and 5 bases for J; bases not matched to a gene: 1. CDR3 length: 13 amino acids. Per germline, CDR1 MNHEY and CDR2 SMNVEV (reference sequence). The CDR3 loop reads CASGTGGHQPQHF. The DNA of the CDR3 is TGTGCCAGCGGGACAGGGGGCCATCAGCCCCAGCATTTT.

The V and J genes are TRBV2 and TRBJ2-1, with D tentatively TRBD2 (5 bases). The CDR3 covers 15 residues. Looked up from germline, CDR1 is SNHLY and CDR2 is FYNNEI. V lost 8 bases to trimming and J lost 4 bases, with 18 bases between them. The CDR3 DNA reads TGTGCCAGCGACGTTACCTCCGGCGGGTACAATGAGCAGTTCTTC. Its translation is CASDVTSGGYNEQFF.

The V gene is TRBV6-5, the J gene TRBJ1-2; 7 bases are a match to TRBD1. The V gene's germline CDR1 is MNHEY and CDR2 SVGAGI. This CDR3 spans 15 amino acids. J gave up 4 bases and V 6 bases, and 11 bases lay outside the gene matches. The CDR3 DNA reads TGTGCCAGCAGCGACCAGACAGACAGGGTCTATGGCTACACCTTC. The encoded protein is CASSDQTDRVYGYTF.

The chain carries TRBV28 and TRBJ2-5; D is possibly TRBD1 (5 bases). The CDR3 consists of 16 residues. Trimming removed 5 bases at V and 3 bases at J, with 19 bases between. Germline values: CDR1 MDHEN, CDR2 SYDVKM. The chain's CDR3 is CASSPLGLREEETQYF. The CDR3 DNA reads as TGTGCCAGCAGTCCCCTAGGTCTCAGGGAAGAAGAGACCCAGTACTTC.

The genes are TRBV4-1 and TRBJ2-1; 10 nucleotides align to TRBD2. The CDR3 has 17 amino acids. With V trimmed by 3 bases and J by 3 bases, 8 bases remained unmatched. Germline loops: CDR1 MGHRA, CDR2 YSYEKL. The CDR3 reads CASSHSGTSAYYNEQFF. The CDR3 coding sequence is TGCGCCAGCAGCCACTCTGGGACTAGCGCATACTACAATGAGCAGTTCTTC.

This clone has only a few counts. The genes are TRBV19 and TRBJ2-7, with 7 positions matching TRBD2. This CDR3 has 12 residues. V shed 9 bases and J 6 bases; nucleotides not matched to a gene: 8. CDR1 and CDR2 (germline): LNHDA, SQIVND (reference sequence). The CDR3 sequence is CASVGGIGEQYF. CDR3 in DNA: TGTGCCAGCGTGGGGGGGATTGGCGAGCAGTACTTC.

The chain employs TRBV7-2 and TRBJ1-5; D remains unclear. Deletions cut 5 bases from V and 6 bases from J, with 29 bases between. Germline CDR1 SGHTA, CDR2 FQGNSA. This CDR3 is built from 19 residues. The CDR3 nucleotides read TGTGCCAGCAGCCCCTCTAGGGAGTACCGCAACGCCGTCAGTCAGCCCCAGCATTTT. Protein sequence: CASSPSREYRNAVSQPQHF.

The J gene is TRBJ1-3, the V gene TRBV6-5; tentative D call: TRBD1 (6 bases). V lost 5 bases and J lost 4, with 12 bases in between. Germline-derived CDR1 and CDR2 are MNHEY and SVGAGI. CDR3 size: 14 residues. The CDR3 reads CASSEDRRGNTIYF. The CDR3 DNA follows: TGTGCCAGCAGTGAAGACAGGCGCGGAAACACCATATATTTT.

A word on this clone: Sequence at one end of the junction differs from germline and may be a read error. The J gene is TRBJ2-2, the V gene TRBV5-6; 11 nucleotides line up with TRBD2. Germline CDR1 is SGHDT and CDR2 is YYEEEE. The CDR3 is 16 amino acids. DNA of the CDR3: TGTGCCAGCCTACTAGCGGGAGTCGCGAACACCAGGGAGCTGTTTTTT. Translating it yields CASLLAGVANTRELFF. Full variable domain (outside the CDR3, taken from reference TRBV5-6 and TRBJ2-2): DAGVTQSPTHLIKTRGQQVTLRCSPKSGHDTVSWYQQALGQGPQFIFQYYEEEERQRGNFPDRFSGHQFPNYSSELNVNALLLGDSALYLCASLLAGVANTRELFFGEGSRLTVL.

This chain connects TRBV5-1 to TRBJ2-5; TRBD2 aligns across 7 bases. The J call is doubtful: the DNA matches TRBJ2-7 better. CDR3 length: 18 amino acids. Germline V CDR1 and CDR2: SGHRS, YFSETQ. The CDR3 DNA follows: TGCGCCAGCAGCTTGAGGGAATCGGCGGGAGCGGGGACCTACGAGCAGTACTTC. Translated: CASSLRESAGAGTYEQYF.

The chain links TRBV4-1 to TRBJ2-7, with D possibly being TRBD2 (6 bases). V lost 1 base, J lost 3 bases, and 13 bases lay in between. The CDR3 covers 15 residues. Germline CDR1 and CDR2: MGHRA and YSYEKL. CDR3 region: CASSQGLPDYYEQYF. The DNA for the CDR3 is TGCGCCAGCAGCCAAGGACTACCGGACTACTACGAGCAGTACTTC.

This chain joins TRBV5-6 and TRBJ1-2; D is ambiguous. The CDR3 contains 14 residues. Germline V lookup: CDR1 SGHDT, CDR2 YYEEEE. Trimming took 0 bases from V and 2 from J, leaving 8 bases between them. The DNA of the CDR3 is TGTGCCAGCAGCTTGGAGGGAGGCAACTATGGCTACACCTTC. Translation: CASSLEGGNYGYTF.

The chain has TRBV5-1 and TRBJ2-1; 7 nucleotides agree with TRBD2. V lost 2 bases to trimming and J lost 7 bases; unmatched junction nucleotides: 9. The CDR3 sequence is 15 residues long. Per germline, CDR1 SGHRS and CDR2 YFSETQ. This chain's CDR3 is CASSFSGGGPNEQFF. The CDR3 nucleotides read TGCGCCAGCAGCTTTAGTGGGGGAGGGCCTAATGAGCAGTTCTTC.

This clone was detected once. The V and J genes are TRBV7-9 and TRBJ1-5; tentatively, D is TRBD1 (5 bases). Germline CDR1 and CDR2: SEHNR and FQNEAQ (reference sequence). V gave up 2 bases and J gave up 4 bases, with 9 bases separating them. This CDR3 is 14 amino acids long. For the CDR3, the DNA is TGTGCCAGCAGCTTAATAGGGGTAAATCAGCCCCAGCATTTT. As protein: CASSLIGVNQPQHF. The variable domain in full, completed from reference TRBV7-9 and TRBJ1-5, reads DTGVSQNPRHKITKRGQNVTFRCDPISEHNRLYWYRQTLGQGPEFLTYFQNEAQLEKSRLLSDRFSAERPKGSFSTLEIQRTEQGDSAMYLCASSLIGVNQPQHFGDGTRLSIL.